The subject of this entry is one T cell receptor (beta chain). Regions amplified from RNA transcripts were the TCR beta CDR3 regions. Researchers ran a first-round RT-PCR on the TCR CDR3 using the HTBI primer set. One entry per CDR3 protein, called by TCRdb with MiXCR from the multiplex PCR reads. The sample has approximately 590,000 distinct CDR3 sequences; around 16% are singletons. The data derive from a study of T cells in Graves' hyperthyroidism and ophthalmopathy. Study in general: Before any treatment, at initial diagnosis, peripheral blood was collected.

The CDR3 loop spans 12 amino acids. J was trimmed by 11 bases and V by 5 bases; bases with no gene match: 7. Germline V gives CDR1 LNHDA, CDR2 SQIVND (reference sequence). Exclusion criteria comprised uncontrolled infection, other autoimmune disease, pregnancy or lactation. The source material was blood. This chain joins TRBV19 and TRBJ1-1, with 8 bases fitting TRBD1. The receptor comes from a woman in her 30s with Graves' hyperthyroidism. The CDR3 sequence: CASSATGGSAFF. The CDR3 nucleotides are TGTGCCAGTAGTGCAACAGGGGGATCGGCTTTCTTT.